Below, one T cell receptor beta chain is given with its context. Its antigen is as yet unknown. The method was immunoSEQ multiplex PCR; TCRdb's version includes in-frame clones alone and lacks a portion of them. Among some 200,000 clones listed, over 65% were seen once. This sample stems from a study of cytotoxic CD8 clonotypes in ibrutinib-treated CLL. Study observations and caveats: Baseline values of clonality outstripped age-matched healthy donors and followed circulating CD8+ T-cell counts.

V was clipped by 11 bases and J by 5 bases, with 13 bases between them. The V gene's germline CDR1 is MNHNY and CDR2 SVGAGI (reference sequence). CDR3 length equals 12 residues. The chain is built from TRBV6-6 and TRBJ2-1; D might be TRBD1 (7 bases). The receptor's source is a human donor with chronic lymphocytic leukemia. The sequences come from PBMCs, collected after 12 months of ibrutinib treatment. The CDR3: CAGGTVDNEQFF. CDR3 coding DNA: TGTGCCGGGGGGACAGTGGACAATGAGCAGTTCTTC.